One sample yielded the 27 T cell receptor beta chains listed below, sequenced in a study of blood T cells in healthy people across ages. The use of a sample-barcoded 5' primer and a J-beta primer mix characterized a second PCR of roughly 7 to 11 cycles. TCRdb processed the 5' RACE reads anew with MiXCR; each CDR3 protein has one entry. The sample lists around 2 million distinct CDR3 sequences, 35% to 50% occurring once. The specimen sequenced was blood. The receptors originated from a human donor in good health.

V gene TRBV7-2 combines with J gene TRBJ2-3; 8 bases match TRBD1. The CDR3 totals 18 residues. V was pared by 5 bases and J by 3 bases, with 16 bases of the junction left unmatched. Germline CDR1 SGHTA, CDR2 FQGNSA. The CDR3: CASSRFRMGQDGTDTQYF. As DNA, the CDR3 is TGTGCCAGCAGCCGATTTAGAATGGGACAGGACGGAACAGATACGCAGTATTTT.

The V call is TRBV20-1, the J call TRBJ2-5; D is uncertain. The end of the DNA fits TRBJ2-7 better, so the J call may be wrong. There are 11 residues in the CDR3. Germline values: CDR1 DFQATT, CDR2 SNEGSKA (reference sequence). Here the CDR3 DNA reads TGCAGAATCGGTAGTACCTACGAGCAGTACTTC. Translation gives CRIGSTYEQYF.

This sequence joins TRBV6-6 and TRBJ1-6; tentatively, D is TRBD1 (6 bases). Germline V gives CDR1 MNHNY, CDR2 SVGAGI (reference sequence). Trimming removed 6 bases from V and 10 bases from J, with 19 bases in between. The CDR3 spans 15 residues. The CDR3 coding sequence is TGTGCCAGCAGGGACAACGGGGGCGGGGGGTCACCCCTCCACTTT. Protein product: CASRDNGGGGSPLHF.

This clonotype came up a few times. V and J are TRBV20-1 and TRBJ2-5; TRBD2 matches 9 bases. The CDR3 runs 14 residues. V was pared by 5 bases and J by 1 base, with 5 bases of the junction left unmatched. Germline CDR1 is DFQATT and CDR2 is SNEGSKA (reference sequence). CDR3 coding DNA: TGCAGTGCTTGGATGACTAGCGGCCAAGAGACCCAGTACTTC. This encodes CSAWMTSGQETQYF.

The chain recombines TRBV20-1 with TRBJ1-2; D is perhaps TRBD1 (6 bases). This CDR3 comprises 11 residues. The V end was cut by 5 bases, the J end by 10 bases, with 14 bases between. Germline lookup yields CDR1 DFQATT and CDR2 SNEGSKA (reference sequence). For the CDR3, the DNA is TGCAGTGCTTACTACAGGGAGACCTACACCTTC. Encoded protein: CSAYYRETYTF.

The J gene is TRBJ2-7, the V gene TRBV6-5; 8 positions agree with TRBD1. Trimming took 8 bases from V and 3 from J; bases not matched to a gene: 6. The CDR3 sequence is 13 residues long. CDR1 and CDR2 (germline): MNHEY, SVGAGI. CDR3 coding DNA: TGTGCCAGCTTCGGACAGGGATTCTACGAGCAGTACTTC. It translates to CASFGQGFYEQYF.

There are a few counts of this clonotype. One end of the junction varies from germline; a read error may be responsible. The chain carries TRBV30 and TRBJ1-2; no clear D. The V gene's germline CDR1 is GTSNPN and CDR2 SVGIG (reference sequence). This CDR3 comprises 12 residues. The CDR3 spells CAWSLGDYGYTF. In DNA, the CDR3 is TGTGCCTGGAGTCTCGGTGACTATGGTTACACCTTC.

This clonotype was counted a single time. The chain couples TRBV9 to TRBJ2-1; 9 bases match TRBD1. Unmatched junction bases numbered 8, after V lost 1 base and J lost 12 bases. Per the germline V gene, CDR1 is SGDLS and CDR2 is YYNGEE. The CDR3 is 14 residues long. As DNA, the CDR3 is TGTGCCAGCAGCGTAACTACAGGGGGCGAGGGGCAGTTCTTC. It encodes CASSVTTGGEGQFF.

The gene calls are TRBV6-2 or TRBV6-3 and TRBJ1-2; D gene uncertain. V lost 7 bases and J 8 bases, leaving 17 bases between the germline ends. The CDR3 extends over 13 amino acids. Germline V gene data show CDR1 as MNHEY and CDR2 as SVGEGT. The CDR3 region is CASTEPTRRGYTF. DNA for the CDR3: TGTGCCAGCACCGAACCCACTCGTAGGGGCTACACCTTC.

This clonotype was picked up a small number of times. The chain has TRBV9 and TRBJ2-1, with 11 bases that match TRBD1. Germline assignment: CDR1 SGDLS and CDR2 YYNGEE. The CDR3 loop spans 18 amino acids. V shed 0 bases, J shed 4 bases, and the junction held 9 bases outside the gene matches. CDR3: CASSVGSWTGGKYNEQFF. CDR3 DNA: TGTGCCAGCAGCGTAGGGTCCTGGACAGGGGGCAAATACAATGAGCAGTTCTTC.

J is TRBJ2-1 and V is TRBV5-1; TRBD2 aligns across 8 bases. The trim removed 6 bases at V and 0 bases at J, leaving 14 bases unmatched. Per germline, CDR1 SGHRS and CDR2 YFSETQ. CDR3 length: 18 residues. The CDR3 sequence: CASKRGGPQTSSYNEQFF. CDR3 DNA: TGCGCCAGCAAACGGGGGGGCCCCCAAACAAGCTCCTACAATGAGCAGTTCTTC.

The V call is TRBV12-3 or TRBV12-4, the J call TRBJ2-5, with a tentative D call TRBD2 (5 bases). The ends were cut back, 9 bases at V and 4 bases at J, with 15 bases in the middle. The CDR3 totals 13 residues. CDR3 in DNA: TGTGCCAGTAGTCTAGCCCGAGTAGAGACCCAGTACTTC. The encoded protein is CASSLARVETQYF.

This clonotype was detected only a few times. The chain employs TRBV4-3 and TRBJ2-1; 9 bases are shared with TRBD2. The CDR3 length is 16 residues. V trimming: 3 bases; J trimming: 5 bases; junction bases outside the gene matches: 8. Germline V gene sequence: CDR1 LGHNA, CDR2 YSLEER. Here the CDR3 DNA reads TGCGCCAGCAGCCACGCCTTGACTAGCGGAGACAATGAGCAGTTCTTC. Translation: CASSHALTSGDNEQFF.

A few counts support this clonotype. The J gene is TRBJ1-2, the V gene TRBV29-1; TRBD1 matches 7 bases. The germline V gene encodes CDR1 SQVTM and CDR2 ANQGSEA. Unmatched junction bases numbered 5, after V lost 3 bases and J lost 4 bases. The CDR3 sequence is 13 residues long. For the CDR3, the DNA is TGCAGCGTTGAGGACAGGTTCTCCTATGGCTACACCTTC. It yields the protein CSVEDRFSYGYTF. Filled out from reference TRBV29-1 and TRBJ1-2, the complete variable domain reads SAVISQKPSRDICQRGTSLTIQCQVDSQVTMMFWYRQQPGQSLTLIATANQGSEATYESGFVIDKFPISRPNLTFSTLTVSNMSPEDSSIYLCSVEDRFSYGYTFGSGTRLTVV.

Only one count was recorded for this clonotype. The V gene is TRBV9, the J gene TRBJ2-5, with TRBD1 identical over 8 bases. The DNA end favors TRBJ2-7, so the J call may be wrong. CDR1 and CDR2 from the germline V gene are SGDLS and YYNGEE. CDR3 length: 15 residues. CDR3 DNA sequence: TGTGCCAGCAGCGTAGGGCAGGGGGCTCCCCACGAGCAGTACTTC. Its translation is CASSVGQGAPHEQYF.

The DNA for the CDR3 is TGTGCCAGCAGCGTAATTATGGGGGGGAGCACAGATACGCAGTATTTT. Amino acids: CASSVIMGGSTDTQYF. The chain recombines TRBV9 with TRBJ2-3, with 7 bases that match TRBD2. Germline lookup yields CDR1 SGDLS and CDR2 YYNGEE. The CDR3 extends over 16 amino acids. Trimming removed 1 base from V and 0 bases from J; junction bases left unmatched: 5.

V usage is TRBV28 and J usage is TRBJ2-7, with 7 bases lining up with TRBD1. Trimming took 3 bases from V and 0 from J; bases not matched to a gene: 8. The CDR3 extends over 16 amino acids. Germline values: CDR1 MDHEN, CDR2 SYDVKM. CDR3 bases: TGTGCCAGCAGTTTGCTGGGGGCAGGGGGCTCCTACGAGCAGTACTTC. As protein: CASSLLGAGGSYEQYF.

The chain has TRBV20-1 and TRBJ1-2; 7 bases are shared with TRBD1. CDR3 length: 13 residues. Germline values: CDR1 DFQATT, CDR2 SNEGSKA (reference sequence). The V and J ends lost 6 bases and 2 bases, in that order; junction bases with no gene match: 6. CDR3 sequence (DNA): TGCAGTGCAACGGGACAGAGAAACTATGGCTACACCTTC. Translating it yields CSATGQRNYGYTF.

This clonotype was observed a few times. The chain is built from TRBV4-2 and TRBJ1-1; D is uncertain. CDR1 and CDR2 (germline): LGHNA, YNFKEQ. The CDR3 spans 14 residues. Trimming left V 1 base short and J 0 bases short, with 6 bases between. The CDR3 loop is CASSQAVMNTEAFF. The CDR3 region has the DNA TGTGCCAGCAGCCAAGCGGTCATGAACACTGAAGCTTTCTTT.

The rearrangement links TRBV6-2 or TRBV6-3 to TRBJ1-5, with D uncertain. Germline V gene lookup returns CDR1 MNHEY and CDR2 SVGEGT. The CDR3 is 15 residues long. The ends were cut back, 2 bases at V and 5 bases at J, with 13 bases in the middle. The DNA for the CDR3 is TGTGCCAGCAGTTACAACAGATTCCAGTATCAGCCCCAGCATTTT. It yields the protein CASSYNRFQYQPQHF.

This chain uses TRBV29-1 with TRBJ2-5; D remains ambiguous. The V gene lost 4 bases and the J gene lost 4 bases, with 7 bases spanning the gap. The CDR3 is 11 amino acids. Germline V lookup: CDR1 SQVTM, CDR2 ANQGSEA. The CDR3 sequence: CSVVFRETQYF. The CDR3 nucleotides read TGCAGCGTTGTATTTCGAGAGACCCAGTACTTC.

This chain uses TRBV19 with TRBJ2-6; D is unclear. Germline values: CDR1 LNHDA, CDR2 SQIVND (reference sequence). The CDR3 sequence is 14 residues long. Trimming pared 7 bases from V and 2 bases from J, leaving 9 bases between. CDR3 DNA sequence: TGTGCCAGTAAGATGGGGACTGGGGCCAACGTCCTGACTTTC. Translation: CASKMGTGANVLTF.

The V and J genes are TRBV7-6 and TRBJ1-2, with a possible D match to TRBD1 (6 bases). CDR3 length equals 17 residues. Germline loops: CDR1 SGHVS, CDR2 FNYEAQ. V lost 1 base and J 0 bases, leaving 15 bases between the germline ends. CDR3: CASSLEQGIEANYGYTF. As DNA, the CDR3 is TGTGCCAGCAGCTTAGAACAGGGAATAGAAGCTAACTATGGCTACACCTTC.

This clonotype was detected a few times. V and J are TRBV6-2 or TRBV6-3 and TRBJ1-5; D is unclear. V was clipped by 6 bases and J by 4 bases, with 19 bases between them. This CDR3 spans 16 amino acids. CDR1 and CDR2 from the germline V gene are MNHEY and SVGEGT. CDR3 sequence reads: CASSDAQELANQPQHF. The CDR3 DNA reads as TGTGCCAGCAGCGACGCTCAGGAACTAGCAAATCAGCCCCAGCATTTT.

CDR3 DNA sequence: TGTGCCAGCAGCCCCAGCTCGGGACAGGGTTTCACTGAAGCTTTCTTT. Residues: CASSPSSGQGFTEAFF. The chain has TRBV7-9 and TRBJ1-1; 9 nucleotides agree with TRBD1. The junction had 11 bases not matched to a gene; V was cut back by 5 bases and J by 4 bases. This CDR3 spans 16 amino acids. The V gene's germline CDR1 is SEHNR and CDR2 FQNEAQ (reference sequence).

The chain uses TRBV12-3 or TRBV12-4 and TRBJ1-6, with 7 bases fitting TRBD1. The ends lost 6 bases at V and 7 bases at J; junction bases unmatched: 6. The CDR3 has 14 amino acids. CDR3 sequence (DNA): TGTGCCAGCAGCCCAGGGGGGAACAATTCACCCCTCCACTTT. Its translation is CASSPGGNNSPLHF.

This clonotype came up a few times. The genes are TRBV11-3 and TRBJ2-1; tentatively, D is TRBD2 (5 bases). Germline V gives CDR1 SGHNT, CDR2 YENEEA. V dropped 5 bases and J dropped 6 bases, with 11 bases sitting between them. The CDR3 contains 13 residues. The CDR3 region has the DNA TGTGCCAGCAGCCCCGCGGGTAGCAATGAGCAGTTCTTC. Its translation: CASSPAGSNEQFF.